This TCR beta chain was recovered during a study of Graves' ophthalmopathy and Graves' hyperthyroidism. Study observations and caveats: Ophthalmopathy and stable hyperthyroidism were discriminated by a 13-signature model, with about 90% sensitivity and around 81% specificity. Most expanded clonotypes from thyroid (those above 0.001 frequency) were also found in blood. It was with roughly 71% sensitivity and about 72% specificity that the model predicted ophthalmopathy progression.

The V gene's germline CDR1 is KGHSY and CDR2 FQNENV. Between the trimmed V and J ends, which lost 2 bases and 1 base, there was a span of 11 bases. There are 15 residues in the CDR3. Clinicians diagnosed using symptoms, serum thyroxine, TRAb, thyroid ultrasound and orbital computed tomography. Using RNA transcripts, the TCR beta CDR3 regions were amplified. Second-round multiplex PCR came after a first-round RT-PCR that employed HTBI primers. MiXCR was run by TCRdb on the multiplex PCR reads, yielding one entry per CDR3 protein. The table lists over a million distinct CDR3 sequences, 35% to 45% of them singletons. With respect to this clonotype: What it binds is not known.

Material for sequencing was peripheral blood or thyroid tissue (not recorded which). This TCR derives from an adult man with Graves' hyperthyroidism. The chain is built from TRBV16 and TRBJ1-1; D is unresolved. The CDR3 here is CASSQAVGPNTEAFF. The DNA for the CDR3 is TGTGCCAGCAGCCAAGCGGTAGGGCCGAACACTGAAGCTTTCTTT.